Listed here are 2 T cell receptor beta chains from one sample, sequenced in a study of blood T cells in healthy people across ages. The use of a sample-barcoded 5' primer and a J-beta primer mix characterized a second PCR of about 7 to 12 cycles. Using its own MiXCR run on the 5' RACE reads, TCRdb lists one record per CDR3 protein. The sample has roughly 700,000 distinct CDR3 sequences, roughly 49% seen once; the top ten hold roughly 30%. The sequenced sample consisted of blood. All receptors derive from a woman aged 55-70 years in good health.

This clonotype was counted only a few times. The V gene is TRBV27, the J gene TRBJ2-5; possible D gene TRBD2, 7 bases. This CDR3 is built from 15 residues. Germline loops: CDR1 MNHEY, CDR2 SMNVEV (reference sequence). The V gene lost 6 bases and the J gene lost 1 base, with 15 bases spanning the gap. The CDR3 sequence: CASRPLAGAQETQYF. DNA for the CDR3: TGTGCCAGCAGGCCACTGGCGGGGGCCCAAGAGACCCAGTACTTC.

The J gene is TRBJ2-3, the V gene TRBV2; 11 bases line up with TRBD2. This CDR3 is built from 15 residues. Germline values: CDR1 SNHLY, CDR2 FYNNEI. V shed 4 bases and J 5 bases; nucleotides not matched to a gene: 5. The CDR3 DNA follows: TGTGCCAGCAGTGCACTAGCGGGAGTTCAAGATACGCAGTATTTT. It encodes CASSALAGVQDTQYF.